What follows are 30 T cell receptor beta chains derived from one specimen sequenced in a study of early T cells in non-severe SARS-CoV-2 infection. TCRdb processed the 5' RACE reads anew with MiXCR; each CDR3 protein has one entry. The repertoire includes roughly 86,000 distinct CDR3 sequences, 5% to 7% of them detected once, and roughly 8% sits in the top ten. Sequenced input: whole blood. The source is an adult who was a healthcare worker with PCR-confirmed SARS-CoV-2 infection or an uninfected control (not recorded which).

The table lists this clonotype with many counts. The chain joins TRBV28 to TRBJ2-1; D is possibly TRBD1 or TRBD2 (5 bases each). This CDR3 is 15 amino acids long. CDR1 is MDHEN and CDR2 is SYDVKM in the germline V gene. The ends were cut back, 6 bases at V and 8 bases at J, with 20 bases in the middle. The CDR3 loop reads CASSRIPGRSHEQFF. The CDR3 nucleotides are TGTGCCAGCAGCCGCATACCGGGACGGAGCCATGAGCAGTTCTTC.

This clonotype appeared a few times. V usage is TRBV2 and J usage is TRBJ2-7; 7 bases fit TRBD2. CDR3 length: 14 residues. Trimming took 10 bases from V and 5 from J; bases not matched to a gene: 14. Per germline, CDR1 SNHLY and CDR2 FYNNEI. The CDR3 loop reads CATRAVRRENEQYF. CDR3 coding DNA: TGTGCCACTCGTGCGGTACGGCGGGAGAACGAGCAGTACTTC.

This clonotype has at least ten counts. The rearrangement joins TRBV29-1 to TRBJ2-1, with no clear D. Germline assignment: CDR1 SQVTM and CDR2 ANQGSEA. CDR3 size: 14 residues. With 4 bases removed from V and 7 bases from J, the gap between germline ends came to 17 bases. The CDR3 spells CSVGGQTTRNEQFF. Here the CDR3 DNA reads TGCAGCGTTGGAGGTCAGACAACGAGGAATGAGCAGTTCTTC.

The V gene is TRBV3-1, the J gene TRBJ2-2; D is unresolved. From germline, CDR1 is LGHDT and CDR2 YNNKEL (reference sequence). The length of the CDR3 is 13 residues. Trimming pared 1 base from V and 7 bases from J, leaving 7 bases between. The CDR3 DNA is TGTGCCAGCAGCCAAGTGAAGGGCGGGGAGCTGTTTTTT. Its translation is CASSQVKGGELFF.

This clonotype has only a few counts. The chain joins TRBV5-1 to TRBJ1-1; D remains unclear. Trimming shortened V by 0 bases and J by 1 base, and 4 bases separated the two germline ends. The germline gives CDR1 SGHRS, CDR2 YFSETQ. The CDR3 is made up of 13 amino acids. The CDR3 protein is CASSLAKNTEAFF. CDR3 DNA: TGCGCCAGCAGCTTGGCTAAGAACACTGAAGCTTTCTTT.

V gene TRBV6-4 combines with J gene TRBJ2-7; TRBD1 aligns across 7 bases. This CDR3 has 15 residues. J lost 0 bases, V lost 3 bases, and 5 bases had no gene match. Germline assignment: CDR1 MRHNA and CDR2 SNTAGT. The CDR3 DNA follows: TGTGCCAGCAGTGAGTTCCCAGGGGGCTCCTACGAGCAGTACTTC. Translated, it gives CASSEFPGGSYEQYF.

Notes on this clonotype: Being one base from a much bigger clone, this may be a read error. The chain carries TRBV7-2 and TRBJ1-1; the D is unclear. The V end was cut by 6 bases, the J end by 3 bases, with 5 bases between. Germline V gene data show CDR1 as SGHTA and CDR2 as FQGNSA. This CDR3 is built from 11 residues. The CDR3 DNA reads as TGTGCCAGCAGTTTGGACACTGAAGCTTTCTTT. Translation: CASSLDTEAFF.

Ten or more counts support this clonotype. V usage is TRBV7-8 and J usage is TRBJ2-7; D is unresolved. The CDR3 loop spans 13 amino acids. Trimming shortened V by 0 bases and J by 4 bases, and 7 bases separated the two germline ends. The germline gives CDR1 SGHVS, CDR2 FQNEAQ. CDR3 in DNA: TGTGCCAGCAGCTTAGCAGCCCCGTACGAGCAGTACTTC. Translated: CASSLAAPYEQYF.

This chain uses TRBV19 with TRBJ2-3, with D hard to call. Germline-derived CDR1 and CDR2 are LNHDA and SQIVND (reference sequence). The CDR3 spans 14 residues. V shed 1 base and J shed 3 bases, with 8 bases lying between them. CDR3 region: CASSIGALTDTQYF. CDR3 coding DNA: TGTGCCAGTAGTATAGGGGCCCTGACAGATACGCAGTATTTT.

In this sample, this clonotype turned up many times. The genes are TRBV6-6 and TRBJ2-1; TRBD1 is a possible D gene (5 bases). The germline V gene has CDR1 MNHNY and CDR2 SVGAGI (reference sequence). This CDR3 has 12 residues. V was shortened by 7 bases and J by 7 bases, with 11 bases between the two germline ends. CDR3 residues: CASNQKGNEQFF. The CDR3 DNA sequence: TGTGCCAGCAACCAAAAGGGGAATGAGCAGTTCTTC.

The rearrangement uses TRBV28 and TRBJ2-7; unclear D gene. The CDR3 totals 14 residues. CDR1 and CDR2 (germline): MDHEN, SYDVKM. V dropped 3 bases and J dropped 1 base, with 10 bases sitting between them. Here the CDR3 reads CASSFGRSSYEQYF. Written as DNA, the CDR3 is TGTGCCAGCAGTTTCGGTCGTTCATCCTACGAGCAGTACTTC.

This clonotype showed up many times. The rearrangement links TRBV27 to TRBJ2-1; the match to TRBD2 covers 13 bases. CDR1 is MNHEY, CDR2 SMNVEV, per germline (reference sequence). V was clipped by 5 bases and J by 0 bases; unmatched bases: 10. The CDR3 length is 19 residues. The CDR3 protein is CASSRKLAGGLNSYNEQFF. CDR3 bases: TGTGCCAGCAGTCGAAAACTAGCGGGAGGGCTTAACTCCTACAATGAGCAGTTCTTC.

This clonotype showed up many times. The rearrangement links TRBV25-1 to TRBJ1-2; tentative D call: TRBD1 (5 bases). Trimming pared 1 base from V and 2 bases from J, leaving 8 bases between. CDR1 is MGHDK, CDR2 SYGVNS, per germline. This CDR3 comprises 14 residues. The CDR3 sequence is CASSELWGNYGYTF. Written as DNA, the CDR3 is TGTGCCAGCAGTGAATTGTGGGGGAACTATGGCTACACCTTC.

This clonotype came up many times. The chain is built from TRBV25-1 and TRBJ2-7; 10 bases match TRBD2. Trimming cost V 4 bases and J 6 bases; bases outside gene matches: 3. The length of the CDR3 is 13 residues. Per germline, CDR1 MGHDK and CDR2 SYGVNS. The DNA of the CDR3 is TGTGCCAGCAGTGCTAGCGGGGGTAGCGAGCAGTACTTC. This gives the protein CASSASGGSEQYF.

The CDR3, as DNA: TGTGCCAGCAGCTTAGATGGGACAGACTCCTACGAGCAGTACTTC. Amino acids: CASSLDGTDSYEQYF. This chain links TRBV11-2 with TRBJ2-7; TRBD1 matches at 7 bases. Germline V CDR1 and CDR2: SGHAT, FQNNGV. Trimming at V came to 0 bases and at J to 0 bases, leaving 2 bases not matched to a gene. The CDR3 length is 15 residues.

The table lists this clonotype with a few counts. The J gene is TRBJ2-5, the V gene TRBV11-2; tentative D call: TRBD2 (5 bases). Per the germline V gene, CDR1 is SGHAT and CDR2 is FQNNGV. The CDR3 has 14 amino acids. V was trimmed by 1 base and J by 5 bases, leaving 11 bases between them. The CDR3 loop is CASSLALAGETQYF. CDR3 nucleotide sequence: TGTGCCAGCAGCTTAGCGCTAGCCGGGGAGACCCAGTACTTC. The whole variable domain, remainder taken from reference TRBV11-2 and TRBJ2-5, is EAGVAQSPRYKIIEKRQSVAFWCNPISGHATLYWYQQILGQGPKLLIQFQNNGVVDDSQLPKDRFSAERLKGVDSTLKIQPAKLEDSAVYLCASSLALAGETQYFGPGTRLLVL.

This clonotype was recorded a few times. The genes are TRBV6-2 or TRBV6-3 and TRBJ2-7; possibly TRBD1 for D (6 bases). This CDR3 has 14 amino acids. Deletions cut 0 bases from V and 4 bases from J, with 10 bases between. Germline V gene sequence: CDR1 MNHEY, CDR2 SVGEGT. CDR3 bases: TGTGCCAGCAGTTACTCATACAGGGAATACGAGCAGTACTTC. It encodes CASSYSYREYEQYF.

The chain couples TRBV9 to TRBJ2-2, with 7 positions matching TRBD2. Germline assignment: CDR1 SGDLS and CDR2 YYNGEE. This CDR3 comprises 15 residues. J lost 5 bases, V lost 5 bases, and 9 bases had no gene match. The CDR3: CASRAAGAGTGELFF. DNA for the CDR3: TGTGCCAGCAGGGCCGCGGGAGCTGGGACCGGGGAGCTGTTTTTT.

This clonotype was seen more than once but under ten times. This chain connects TRBV4-2 to TRBJ1-4, with D perhaps TRBD1 (6 bases). The CDR3 consists of 19 residues. Per the germline V gene, CDR1 is LGHNA and CDR2 is YNFKEQ. The V gene lost 0 bases and the J gene lost 5 bases, with 22 bases spanning the gap. The CDR3 nucleotides read TGTGCCAGCAGCCAAGATCTCTTATTCGCGGACAGCGGGAATGAAAAACTGTTTTTT. Its protein product is CASSQDLLFADSGNEKLFF.

Ten or more counts support this clonotype. V gene TRBV12-3 or TRBV12-4 combines with J gene TRBJ1-1; 8 bases align to TRBD1. This CDR3 is built from 14 residues. V was clipped by 6 bases and J by 5 bases; unmatched bases: 8. The CDR3 region is CASSARQGRTEAFF. Written as DNA, the CDR3 is TGTGCCAGCAGCGCCCGACAGGGGCGGACTGAAGCTTTCTTT.

V usage is TRBV9 and J usage is TRBJ2-7, with a weak D call TRBD2 (5 bases). CDR1 and CDR2 (germline): SGDLS, YYNGEE. V was clipped by 0 bases and J by 1 base, with 23 bases between them. The CDR3 loop spans 19 amino acids. CDR3 protein: CASSVDVFSEVLPSYEQYF. In DNA, the CDR3 is TGTGCCAGCAGCGTAGATGTATTTAGCGAGGTCCTTCCTTCCTACGAGCAGTACTTC.

The V call is TRBV7-6, the J call TRBJ2-5; TRBD2 aligns across 13 bases. Trimming took 0 bases from V and 4 from J; bases not matched to a gene: 8. The germline CDR1 and CDR2 sequences are SGHVS and FNYEAQ. This CDR3 region has 18 residues. CDR3 nucleotides: TGTGCCAGCAGCTTAGCGACTAGCGGGAGGCGACTGGGAGAGACCCAGTACTTC. Encoded protein: CASSLATSGRRLGETQYF.

This chain connects TRBV11-2 to TRBJ2-7; TRBD2 agrees at 7 bases. The trim removed 3 bases at V and 4 bases at J, leaving 9 bases unmatched. The CDR3 sequence is 15 residues long. Germline lookup yields CDR1 SGHAT and CDR2 FQNNGV. CDR3 sequence (DNA): TGTGCCAGCAGCTTGGACCGCGGGGGACGGTACGAGCAGTACTTC. It encodes CASSLDRGGRYEQYF. Full variable domain (rest looked up from reference TRBV11-2 and TRBJ2-7): EAGVAQSPRYKIIEKRQSVAFWCNPISGHATLYWYQQILGQGPKLLIQFQNNGVVDDSQLPKDRFSAERLKGVDSTLKIQPAKLEDSAVYLCASSLDRGGRYEQYFGPGTRLTVT.

This clonotype was picked up many times. This sequence joins TRBV27 and TRBJ2-1, with 10 bases fitting TRBD2. The length of the CDR3 is 16 residues. Germline loops: CDR1 MNHEY, CDR2 SMNVEV (reference sequence). V gave up 2 bases and J gave up 9 bases; unmatched junction bases: 10. The CDR3 here is CASSLNRAGGPGEQFF. The CDR3 bases are TGTGCCAGCAGTTTAAATAGAGCGGGAGGGCCGGGTGAGCAGTTCTTC.

This clonotype was seen once. The chain carries TRBV18 and TRBJ2-7; a possible D gene is TRBD1 (6 bases). Germline V gene sequence: CDR1 KGHSH, CDR2 LQKENI. The V end lost 1 base, the J end lost 4 bases, and 23 bases lay between the germline ends. The CDR3 has 18 amino acids. The CDR3 coding sequence is TGTGCCAGCTCACCACTCCCCCCTGGACAGCGGTTGTTATACGAGCAGTACTTC. Translated: CASSPLPPGQRLLYEQYF.

Note on this clonotype: This may be a read error, as it is one base from a much larger clone. This chain uses TRBV7-7 with TRBJ2-1, with D unclear. The germline CDR1 and CDR2 sequences are SSHAT and FNYEAQ (reference sequence). This CDR3 comprises 16 residues. With 1 base removed from V and 0 bases from J, the gap between germline ends came to 10 bases. The CDR3 sequence is CASSLEAASSYNEQFF. CDR3 sequence (DNA): TGTGCCAGCAGCTTAGAGGCGGCGAGCTCCTACAATGAGCAGTTCTTC.

This clonotype has just a few counts. This chain links TRBV5-1 with TRBJ2-7; 8 bases are a match to TRBD1. This CDR3 is built from 16 residues. In germline, CDR1 is SGHRS, CDR2 YFSETQ. V was pared by 4 bases and J by 0 bases, with 9 bases of the junction left unmatched. CDR3 loop: CASSLLRTGNSYEQYF. CDR3 DNA: TGCGCCAGCAGCCTGTTGCGGACAGGGAACTCCTACGAGCAGTACTTC. Using reference TRBV5-1 and TRBJ2-7 for the parts outside the CDR3, the full variable domain is KAGVTQTPRYLIKTRGQQVTLSCSPISGHRSVSWYQQTPGQGLQFLFEYFSETQRNKGNFPGRFSGRQFSNSRSEMNVSTLELGDSALYLCASSLLRTGNSYEQYFGPGTRLTVT.

The genes are TRBV6-6 and TRBJ1-4; 9 positions match TRBD1. V dropped 3 bases and J dropped 6; count of bases not matched to a gene: 5. Germline CDR1 reads MNHNY; CDR2 reads SVGAGI (reference sequence). The CDR3 is 15 residues long. The CDR3 spells CASSYGRDRDEKLFF. The CDR3 DNA reads TGTGCCAGCAGTTATGGCCGGGACAGGGATGAAAAACTGTTTTTT.

This clonotype was seen at least ten times. This chain connects TRBV6-5 to TRBJ2-7, with TRBD2 identical over 8 bases. CDR3 length equals 16 residues. Germline CDR1 and CDR2: MNHEY and SVGAGI. Germline trimming cut 5 bases from V and 6 bases from J; bases unmatched to any gene: 15. Here the CDR3 DNA reads TGTGCCAGCAGTCGGACCCTAACTAGCGGTCGGGGCGAGCAGTACTTC. It encodes CASSRTLTSGRGEQYF.

J is TRBJ2-1 and V is TRBV7-8; a weak D match, TRBD2 (5 bases). Trimming stripped 0 bases from V and 2 bases from J, with 20 bases between. Looked up from germline, CDR1 is SGHVS and CDR2 is FQNEAQ. This CDR3 has 19 amino acids. The CDR3 nucleotides read TGTGCCAGCAGCTTAGCAGGATCGGGGAGCAGCCGAGCCTACAATGAGCAGTTCTTC. It specifies CASSLAGSGSSRAYNEQFF.